This paragraph covers one TCR beta chain sequence. Its antigen is not identified. The junction departs from germline at one end; a sequencing error may be responsible. The CDR3 totals 20 residues. Looked up from germline, CDR1 is LNHDA and CDR2 is SQIVND (reference sequence). These data are taken from a study of post-analysis software for immune sequencing data. Unique molecular identifiers tagged the TCR beta cDNA libraries. The yield from approximately 1 to 10 million T cells was roughly 500,000 cDNA molecules in total. TCRdb re-derived calls from the PCR reads in MiXCR, one entry per CDR3 protein. This sample has 150,000 to 200,000 distinct CDR3 sequences, with about 30% found just once. Study findings and constraints: When patients were compared with controls, 4 or 5 TRBV segments were more frequent, TRBV5-6, TRBV5-1 and TRBV20-1 among them. Multiple sclerosis was associated with a significant reduction in normalized Chao1 diversity relative to controls.

The sample taken for sequencing was blood. This receptor was identified in a girl between 5 and 17 years old with multiple sclerosis. The V and J genes are TRBV19 and TRBJ2-7; D is perhaps TRBD1 (8 bases). The J call is doubtful: the DNA matches TRBJ2-5 better. CDR3 coding DNA: TGTTCCAGTAGTATACCCTCAAACGGCGCGGACAGGGAGGGACAGGAGACCCAGTACTTC. Its protein is CSSSIPSNGADREGQETQYF.